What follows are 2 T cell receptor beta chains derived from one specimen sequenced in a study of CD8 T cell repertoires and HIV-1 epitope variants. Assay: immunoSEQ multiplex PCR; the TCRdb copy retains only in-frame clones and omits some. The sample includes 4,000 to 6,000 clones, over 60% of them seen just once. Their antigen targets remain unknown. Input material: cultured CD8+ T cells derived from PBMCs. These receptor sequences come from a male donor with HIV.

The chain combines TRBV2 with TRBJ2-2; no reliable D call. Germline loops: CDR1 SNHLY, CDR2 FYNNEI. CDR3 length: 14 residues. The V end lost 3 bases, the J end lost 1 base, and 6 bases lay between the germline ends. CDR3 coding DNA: TGTGCCAGCAGTGACAGATTGAACACCGGGGAGCTGTTTTTT. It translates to CASSDRLNTGELFF.

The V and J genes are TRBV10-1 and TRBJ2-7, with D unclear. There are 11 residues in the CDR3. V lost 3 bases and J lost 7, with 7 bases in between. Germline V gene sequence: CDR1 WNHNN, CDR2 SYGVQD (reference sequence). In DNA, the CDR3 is TGCGCCAGCAGTGATTTCGGAGAGCAGTACTTC. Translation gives CASSDFGEQYF.